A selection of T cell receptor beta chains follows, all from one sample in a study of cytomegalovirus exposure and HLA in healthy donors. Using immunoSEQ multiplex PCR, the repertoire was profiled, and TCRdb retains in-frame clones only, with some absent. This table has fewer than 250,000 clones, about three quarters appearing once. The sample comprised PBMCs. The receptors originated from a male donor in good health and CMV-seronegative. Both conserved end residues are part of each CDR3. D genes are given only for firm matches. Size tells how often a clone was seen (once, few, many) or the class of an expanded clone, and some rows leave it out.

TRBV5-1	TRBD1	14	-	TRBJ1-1	TGCGCCAGCAGCCTAGACAGGGGGCGTACTGAAGCTTTCTTT	CASSLDRGRTEAFF
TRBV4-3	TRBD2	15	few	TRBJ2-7	TGCGCCAGCAGCCAGGACCCTAGCGGGGTAAGCGAGCAGTACTTC	CASSQDPSGVSEQYF
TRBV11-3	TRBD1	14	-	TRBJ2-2	TGTGCCAGCAGCTTAGGACAGGGCAAAGGGGAGCTGTTTTTT	CASSLGQGKGELFF
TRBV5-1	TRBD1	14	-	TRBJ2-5	TGCGCCAGCAGCCAGGGACAGGGGGAAGAGACCCAGTACTTC	CASSQGQGEETQYF
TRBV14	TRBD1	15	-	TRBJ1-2	TGTGCCAGCAGCCAACCACTACAGGGGGCAAATGGCTACACCTTC	CASSQPLQGANGYTF
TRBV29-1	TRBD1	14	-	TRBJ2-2	TGCAGCGTGGGGACAGGGAAAAGGCACGGGGAGCTGTTTTTT	CSVGTGKRHGELFF
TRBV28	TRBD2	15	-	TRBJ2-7	TGTGCCAGCAGTCCCTGGACTAGCGGGGCCTACGAGCAGTACTTC	CASSPWTSGAYEQYF
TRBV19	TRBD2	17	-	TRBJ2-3	TGTGCCAGTAGTATGGCTCTAGCGGGAGTGATGGTGGATACGCAGTATTTT	CASSMALAGVMVDTQYF
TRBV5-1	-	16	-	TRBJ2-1	TGCGCCAGCAGCCCCGGGTGGGGCGAAAGCGACAATGAGCAGTTCTTC	CASSPGWGESDNEQFF
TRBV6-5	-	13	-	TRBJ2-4	TGTGCCAGCAGTTACACTGGGCAAAACATTCAGTACTTC	CASSYTGQNIQYF
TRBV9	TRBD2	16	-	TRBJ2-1	TGTGCCAGCAGCCCCAATGCGGGAGCTATGTACAATGAGCAGTTCTTC	CASSPNAGAMYNEQFF
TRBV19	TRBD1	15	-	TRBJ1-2	TGTGCCAGTAGTATCAGGACAGGGGCGGACTATGGCTACACCTTC	CASSIRTGADYGYTF
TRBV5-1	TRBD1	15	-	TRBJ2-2	TGCGCCAGCAGAAGACAGGGGATAAGCACCGGGGAGCTGTTTTTT	CASRRQGISTGELFF
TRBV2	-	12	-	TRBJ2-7	TGTGCCAGCAGCAGGGTTCCCTACGAGCAGTACTTC	CASSRVPYEQYF
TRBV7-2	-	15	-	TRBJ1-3	TGTGCCAGCAGCCGGGAGGGGGGTCCTGGAAACACCATATATTTT	CASSREGGPGNTIYF
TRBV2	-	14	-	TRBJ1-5	TGTGCCAGCAGCGGCTTAGCAGGGGATCAGCCCCAGCATTTT	CASSGLAGDQPQHF
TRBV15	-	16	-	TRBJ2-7	TGTGCCACCAGCAGAGATTTCGGGGGAAGCTCCTACGAGCAGTACTTC	CATSRDFGGSSYEQYF
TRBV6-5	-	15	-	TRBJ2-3	TGTGCCAGCTCGACAATTAGCGGTAGCACAGATACGCAGTATTTT	CASSTISGSTDTQYF
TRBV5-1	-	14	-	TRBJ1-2	TGCGCCAGCAGCTTCACAGGGCTCGGCTATGGCTACACCTTC	CASSFTGLGYGYTF
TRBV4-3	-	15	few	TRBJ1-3	TGCGCCAGCAGCCAAGACCGGGGTTCTGGAAACACCATATATTTT	CASSQDRGSGNTIYF
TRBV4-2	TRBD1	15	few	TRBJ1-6	TGTGCCAGCAGCCAAGCGGGACAGGGCAATTCACCCCTCCACTTT	CASSQAGQGNSPLHF
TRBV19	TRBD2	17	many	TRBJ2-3	TGTGCCAGTAGCGATCCGGGACTAGCGGGGGGGCGTGATACGCAGTATTTT	CASSDPGLAGGRDTQYF
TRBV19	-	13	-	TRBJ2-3	TGTGCCACCTCCAGTCCAGGGGCAGATACGCAGTATTTT	CATSSPGADTQYF
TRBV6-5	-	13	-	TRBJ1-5	TGTGCCAGCTCGGTTTATAGCAATCAGCCCCAGCATTTT	CASSVYSNQPQHF
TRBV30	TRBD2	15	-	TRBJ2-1	TGTGCCTGGAGTGTACGGGCTAGCGGTGACAATGAGCAGTTCTTC	CAWSVRASGDNEQFF
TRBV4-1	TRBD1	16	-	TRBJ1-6	TGCGCCAGCAGCCAAGAGCAGGGGGCGTATAATTCACCCCTCCACTTT	CASSQEQGAYNSPLHF
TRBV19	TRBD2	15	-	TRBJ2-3	TGTGCCAGTAGTGCGGGACTAGCGGGGCCAGATACGCAGTATTTT	CASSAGLAGPDTQYF
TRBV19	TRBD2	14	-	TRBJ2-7	TGTGCCAGTAGAGTAGCGGGAGATTCCTACGAGCAGTACTTC	CASRVAGDSYEQYF
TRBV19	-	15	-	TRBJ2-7	TGTGCCAGTAGTATATTCAGGGGACCGAGCTACGAGCAGTACTTC	CASSIFRGPSYEQYF
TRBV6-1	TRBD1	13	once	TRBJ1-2	TGTGCCAGCACTACGACAGGGACGGGAGGCTACACCTTC	CASTTTGTGGYTF
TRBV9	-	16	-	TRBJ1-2	TGTGCCAGCAGCGTAGTCGACCGCGGAGCTAACTATGGCTACACCTTC	CASSVVDRGANYGYTF
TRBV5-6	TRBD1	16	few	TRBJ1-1	TGTGCCAGCAGCACGAAACAGGGGGGTAAGGGAACTGAAGCTTTCTTT	CASSTKQGGKGTEAFF
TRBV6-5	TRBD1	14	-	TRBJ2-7	TGTGCCAGCAGTCGGGTGACAGGGAAGCACGAGCAGTACTTC	CASSRVTGKHEQYF
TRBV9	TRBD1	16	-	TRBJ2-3	TGTGCCAGCAGCGCACTAGGGACAGGGGGAACAGATACGCAGTATTTT	CASSALGTGGTDTQYF
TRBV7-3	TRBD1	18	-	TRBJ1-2	TGTGCCAGCAGCCCTTCCGCGGTTTCCGGGACAGGGGGCTCTGGCTACACCTTC	CASSPSAVSGTGGSGYTF
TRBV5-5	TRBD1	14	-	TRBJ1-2	TGTGCCAGCAGCACCTGGACAGGACACTATGGCTACACCTTC	CASSTWTGHYGYTF
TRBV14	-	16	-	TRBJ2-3	TGTGCCAGCAGCCTGTTCGGTGAGAGTCCCGGAGATACGCAGTATTTT	CASSLFGESPGDTQYF